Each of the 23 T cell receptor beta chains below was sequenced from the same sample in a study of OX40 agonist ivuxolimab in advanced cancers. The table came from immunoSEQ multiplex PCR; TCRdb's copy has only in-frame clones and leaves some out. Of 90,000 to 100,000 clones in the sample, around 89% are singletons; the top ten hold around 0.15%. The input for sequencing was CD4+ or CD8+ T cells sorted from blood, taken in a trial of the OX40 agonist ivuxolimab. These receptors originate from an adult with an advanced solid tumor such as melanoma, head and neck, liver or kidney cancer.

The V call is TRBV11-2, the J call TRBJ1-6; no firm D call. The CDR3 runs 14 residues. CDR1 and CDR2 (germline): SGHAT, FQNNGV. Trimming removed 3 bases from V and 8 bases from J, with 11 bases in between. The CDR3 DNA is TGTGCCAGCAGCTTTCGGAGGGCGGATTCACCCCTCCACTTT. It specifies CASSFRRADSPLHF.

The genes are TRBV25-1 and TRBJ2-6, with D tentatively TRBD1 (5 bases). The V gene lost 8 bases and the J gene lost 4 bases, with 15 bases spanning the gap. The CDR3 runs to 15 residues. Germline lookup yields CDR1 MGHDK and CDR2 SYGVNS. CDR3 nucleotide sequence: TGTGCCAGCCAGAAAGGGGCCAACGGGGCCAACGTCCTGACTTTC. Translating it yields CASQKGANGANVLTF.

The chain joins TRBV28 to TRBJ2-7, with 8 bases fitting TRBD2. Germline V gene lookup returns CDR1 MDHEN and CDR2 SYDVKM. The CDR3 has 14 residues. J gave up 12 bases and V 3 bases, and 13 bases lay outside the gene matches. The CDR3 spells CASSLRGLVGHGYF. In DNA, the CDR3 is TGTGCCAGCAGTTTGAGGGGACTAGTGGGGCACGGGTACTTC.

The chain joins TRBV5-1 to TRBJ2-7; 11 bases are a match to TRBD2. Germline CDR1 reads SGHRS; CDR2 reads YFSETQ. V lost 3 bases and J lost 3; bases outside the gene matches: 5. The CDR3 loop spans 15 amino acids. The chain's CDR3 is CASSSGLAGVYEQYF. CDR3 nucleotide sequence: TGCGCCAGCAGCTCAGGACTAGCGGGCGTCTACGAGCAGTACTTC.

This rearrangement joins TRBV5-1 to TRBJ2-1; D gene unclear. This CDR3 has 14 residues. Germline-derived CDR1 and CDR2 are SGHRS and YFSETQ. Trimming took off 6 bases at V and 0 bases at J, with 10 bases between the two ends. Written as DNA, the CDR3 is TGCGCCAGCACCGACGCGAGCTCCTACAATGAGCAGTTCTTC. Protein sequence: CASTDASSYNEQFF. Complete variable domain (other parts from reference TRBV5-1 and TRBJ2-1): KAGVTQTPRYLIKTRGQQVTLSCSPISGHRSVSWYQQTPGQGLQFLFEYFSETQRNKGNFPGRFSGRQFSNSRSEMNVSTLELGDSALYLCASTDASSYNEQFFGPGTRLTVL.

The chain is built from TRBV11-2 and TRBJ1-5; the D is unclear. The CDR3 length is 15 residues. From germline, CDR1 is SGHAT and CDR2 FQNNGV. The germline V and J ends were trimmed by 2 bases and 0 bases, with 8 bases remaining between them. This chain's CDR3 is CASSLFGNSNQPQHF. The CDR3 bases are TGTGCCAGCAGCTTATTCGGGAATAGCAATCAGCCCCAGCATTTT.

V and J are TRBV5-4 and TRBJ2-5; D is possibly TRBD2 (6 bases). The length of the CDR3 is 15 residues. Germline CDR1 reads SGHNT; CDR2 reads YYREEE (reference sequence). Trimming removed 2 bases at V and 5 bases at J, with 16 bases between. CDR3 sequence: CASSLSGRLGETQYF. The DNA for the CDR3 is TGTGCCAGCAGCTTAAGTGGGAGGCTGGGGGAGACCCAGTACTTC.

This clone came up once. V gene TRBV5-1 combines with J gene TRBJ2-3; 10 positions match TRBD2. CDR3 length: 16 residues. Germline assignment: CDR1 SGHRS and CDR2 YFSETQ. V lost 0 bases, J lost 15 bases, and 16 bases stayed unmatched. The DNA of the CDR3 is TGCGCCAGCAGCTTGGAGTGGGTAGCGGGAGGTGACCCCTCATATTTT. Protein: CASSLEWVAGGDPSYF.

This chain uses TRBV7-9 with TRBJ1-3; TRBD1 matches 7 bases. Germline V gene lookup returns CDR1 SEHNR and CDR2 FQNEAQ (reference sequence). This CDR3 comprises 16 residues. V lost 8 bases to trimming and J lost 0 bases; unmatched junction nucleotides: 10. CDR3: CASGKGQFLSGNTIYF. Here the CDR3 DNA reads TGTGCCAGCGGCAAGGGACAGTTCCTCTCTGGAAACACCATATATTTT.

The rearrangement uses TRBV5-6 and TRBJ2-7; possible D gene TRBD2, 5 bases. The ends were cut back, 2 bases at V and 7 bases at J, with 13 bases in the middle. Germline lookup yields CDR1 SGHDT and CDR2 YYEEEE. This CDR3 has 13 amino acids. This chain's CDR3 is CASSFAGRWEQYF. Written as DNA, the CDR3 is TGTGCCAGCAGCTTCGCGGGTCGGTGGGAGCAGTACTTC.

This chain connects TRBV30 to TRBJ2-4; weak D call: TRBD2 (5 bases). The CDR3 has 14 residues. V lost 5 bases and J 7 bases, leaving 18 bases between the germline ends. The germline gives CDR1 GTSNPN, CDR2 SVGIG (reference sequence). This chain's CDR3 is CAWGLPGVGNIQYF. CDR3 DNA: TGTGCCTGGGGGCTCCCCGGGGTCGGGAACATTCAGTACTTC.

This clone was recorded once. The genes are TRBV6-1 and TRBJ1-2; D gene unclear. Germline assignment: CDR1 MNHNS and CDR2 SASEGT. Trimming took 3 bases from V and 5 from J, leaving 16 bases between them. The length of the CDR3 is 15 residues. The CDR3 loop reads CASSDPAAGRYGYTF. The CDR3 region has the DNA TGTGCCAGCAGTGACCCCGCCGCAGGCAGATATGGCTACACCTTC.

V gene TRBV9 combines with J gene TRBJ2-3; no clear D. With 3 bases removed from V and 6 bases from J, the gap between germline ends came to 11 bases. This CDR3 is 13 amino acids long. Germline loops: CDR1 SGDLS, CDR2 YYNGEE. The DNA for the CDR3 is TGTGCCAGCAGCGCCCCCTTTGTGGATACGCAGTATTTT. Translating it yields CASSAPFVDTQYF.

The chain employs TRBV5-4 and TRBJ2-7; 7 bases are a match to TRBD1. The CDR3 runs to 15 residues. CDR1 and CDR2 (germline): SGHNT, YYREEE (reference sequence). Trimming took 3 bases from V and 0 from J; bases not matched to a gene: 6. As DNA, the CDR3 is TGTGCCAGCAGCTCTTACAGGGGTATCTCCTACGAGCAGTACTTC. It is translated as CASSSYRGISYEQYF. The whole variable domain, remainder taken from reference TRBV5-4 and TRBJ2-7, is ETGVTQSPTHLIKTRGQQVTLRCSSQSGHNTVSWYQQALGQGPQFIFQYYREEENGRGNFPPRFSGLQFPNYSSELNVNALELDDSALYLCASSSYRGISYEQYFGPGTRLTVT.

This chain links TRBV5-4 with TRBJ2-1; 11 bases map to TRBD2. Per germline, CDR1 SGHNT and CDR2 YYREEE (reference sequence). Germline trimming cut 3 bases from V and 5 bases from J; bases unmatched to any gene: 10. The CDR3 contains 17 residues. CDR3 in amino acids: CASSSDSGRGSHNEQFF. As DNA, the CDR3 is TGTGCCAGCAGCTCCGATAGCGGGAGGGGTTCCCACAATGAGCAGTTCTTC.

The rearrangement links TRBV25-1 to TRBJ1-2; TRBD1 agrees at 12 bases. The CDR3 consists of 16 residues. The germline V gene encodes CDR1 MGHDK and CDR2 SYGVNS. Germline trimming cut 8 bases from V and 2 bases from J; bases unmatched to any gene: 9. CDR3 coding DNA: TGTGCCAGCTGGGGGGACAGGGGGCGTCCGAACTATGGCTACACCTTC. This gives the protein CASWGDRGRPNYGYTF.

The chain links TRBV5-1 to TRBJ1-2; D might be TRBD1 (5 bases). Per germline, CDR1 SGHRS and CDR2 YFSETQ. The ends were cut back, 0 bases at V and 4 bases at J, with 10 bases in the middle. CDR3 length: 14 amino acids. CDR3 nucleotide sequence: TGCGCCAGCAGCTTGGGGCGGGACGGCTATGGCTACACCTTC. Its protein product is CASSLGRDGYGYTF.

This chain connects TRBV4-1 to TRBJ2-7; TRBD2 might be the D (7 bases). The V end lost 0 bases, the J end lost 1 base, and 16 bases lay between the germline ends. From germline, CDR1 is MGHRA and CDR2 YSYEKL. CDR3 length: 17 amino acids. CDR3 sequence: CASSQEGGGQTSYEQYF. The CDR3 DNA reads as TGCGCCAGCAGCCAAGAAGGGGGGGGGCAAACGTCCTACGAGCAGTACTTC.

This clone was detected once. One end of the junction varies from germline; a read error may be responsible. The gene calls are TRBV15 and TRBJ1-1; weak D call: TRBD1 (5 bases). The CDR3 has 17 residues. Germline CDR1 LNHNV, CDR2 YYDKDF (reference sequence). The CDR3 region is CATSRDKGLAGDTEAFF. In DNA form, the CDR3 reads TGTGCCACCAGCCGAGATAAGGGTTTGGCGGGGGACACTGAAGCTTTCTTT.

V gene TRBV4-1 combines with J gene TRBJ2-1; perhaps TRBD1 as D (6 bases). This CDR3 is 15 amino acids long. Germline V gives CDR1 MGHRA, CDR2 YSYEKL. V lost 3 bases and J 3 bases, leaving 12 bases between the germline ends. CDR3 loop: CASSQSLDSYNEQFF. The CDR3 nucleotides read TGCGCCAGCAGCCAGTCATTGGACAGCTACAATGAGCAGTTCTTC.

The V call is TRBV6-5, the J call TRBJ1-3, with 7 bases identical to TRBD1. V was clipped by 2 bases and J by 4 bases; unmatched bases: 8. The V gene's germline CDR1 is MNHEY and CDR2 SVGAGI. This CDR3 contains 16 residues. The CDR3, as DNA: TGTGCCAGCAGTTACGACAGGGATCTTGCGGGAAACACCATATATTTT. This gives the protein CASSYDRDLAGNTIYF.

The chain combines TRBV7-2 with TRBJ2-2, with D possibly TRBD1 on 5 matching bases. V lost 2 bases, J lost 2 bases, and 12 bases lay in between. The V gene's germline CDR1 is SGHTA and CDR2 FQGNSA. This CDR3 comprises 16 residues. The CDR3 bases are TGTGCCAGCAGCTTAACGGCGACAGCTAACACCGGGGAGCTGTTTTTT. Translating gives CASSLTATANTGELFF.

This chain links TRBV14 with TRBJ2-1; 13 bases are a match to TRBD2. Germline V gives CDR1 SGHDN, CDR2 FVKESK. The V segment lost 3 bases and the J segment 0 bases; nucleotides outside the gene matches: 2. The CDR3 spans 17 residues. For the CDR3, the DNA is TGTGCCAGCAGCCACAGACTAGCGGGGGGCTCCTACAATGAGCAGTTCTTC. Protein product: CASSHRLAGGSYNEQFF.